Below are 32 T cell receptor beta chains sequenced from a single sample in a study of human T cells and chemical hapten exposure. TCRdb passed the RACE reads through MiXCR, listing each CDR3 protein once. The sample has approximately 82,000 distinct CDR3 sequences, 6.6% seen once. Documented time point: patch test 2, 6 weeks after DPC sensitization. Treatment of the sample: therapeutic diphenylcyclopropenone sensitization with weekly scalp DPC. Sequenced material: whole blood, taken in connection with sensitization to the hapten diphenylcyclopropenone (DPC). The source of these receptors is a woman aged 25 to 39 with alopecia areata. Some clones in this sample may be carry-over from other donors' samples.

This clonotype showed up just a few times. The J gene is TRBJ2-2, the V gene TRBV5-4; 8 bases are shared with TRBD2. Trimming removed 4 bases from V and 5 bases from J; junction bases left unmatched: 7. This CDR3 comprises 15 residues. The germline V gene encodes CDR1 SGHNT and CDR2 YYREEE (reference sequence). The CDR3 spells CASSHRGGVTGELFF. Written as DNA, the CDR3 is TGTGCCAGCAGCCACCGGGGGGGGGTGACCGGGGAGCTGTTTTTT.

Ten or more counts support this clonotype. This chain uses TRBV10-3 with TRBJ2-4, with 9 bases identical to TRBD2. Trimming cost V 9 bases and J 8 bases; bases outside gene matches: 5. The CDR3 has 12 amino acids. The germline V gene encodes CDR1 ENHRY and CDR2 SYGVKD. CDR3 nucleotides: TGTGCCATTAGCGGGGGAGGGGACATTCAGTACTTC. Amino acids: CAISGGGDIQYF.

This clonotype was counted at least ten times. The rearrangement joins TRBV7-9 to TRBJ1-5; 9 bases are shared with TRBD1. Losses at the gene ends were 4 bases for V and 1 base for J; bases not matched to a gene: 2. The CDR3 covers 15 residues. From germline, CDR1 is SEHNR and CDR2 FQNEAQ (reference sequence). CDR3 amino acids: CASSSGQGSNQPQHF. DNA for the CDR3: TGTGCCAGCAGCTCCGGACAGGGGAGCAATCAGCCCCAGCATTTT.

This clonotype has just a few counts. The rearrangement joins TRBV20-1 to TRBJ1-1, with TRBD1 as a possible D gene (5 bases). V was clipped by 5 bases and J by 1 base, with 20 bases between them. The germline V gene has CDR1 DFQATT and CDR2 SNEGSKA (reference sequence). CDR3 length equals 16 residues. CDR3 DNA: TGCAGTGCTCCTTATAACGGGTACAGGAGGAACACTGAAGCTTTCTTT. It codes for CSAPYNGYRRNTEAFF.

V and J are TRBV29-1 and TRBJ2-7; TRBD2 might be the D (6 bases). CDR1 and CDR2 from the germline V gene are SQVTM and ANQGSEA. The ends were cut back, 5 bases at V and 6 bases at J, with 17 bases in the middle. This CDR3 spans 13 amino acids. CDR3 bases: TGCAGCGTTCTTAGGACCGGGAGTCGCGAGCAGTACTTC. Residues: CSVLRTGSREQYF.

The chain recombines TRBV5-1 with TRBJ1-2, with D maybe TRBD1 (5 bases). Trimming took off 4 bases at V and 3 bases at J, with 10 bases between the two ends. Germline loops: CDR1 SGHRS, CDR2 YFSETQ. CDR3 length equals 13 residues. CDR3 region: CASSPDTDYGYTF. In DNA, the CDR3 is TGCGCCAGCAGCCCGGACACTGACTATGGCTACACCTTC. Full variable domain (remainder filled in from reference TRBV5-1 and TRBJ1-2): KAGVTQTPRYLIKTRGQQVTLSCSPISGHRSVSWYQQTPGQGLQFLFEYFSETQRNKGNFPGRFSGRQFSNSRSEMNVSTLELGDSALYLCASSPDTDYGYTFGSGTRLTVV.

This clonotype has at least ten counts. The chain couples TRBV29-1 to TRBJ1-1; a possible D gene is TRBD1 (5 bases). This CDR3 has 13 residues. CDR1 and CDR2 from the germline V gene are SQVTM and ANQGSEA. With 6 bases removed from V and 1 base from J, the gap between germline ends came to 12 bases. CDR3 sequence: CSVANGANTEAFF. Here the CDR3 DNA reads TGCAGCGTGGCTAATGGGGCGAACACTGAAGCTTTCTTT.

This clonotype was observed at least ten times. The chain carries TRBV2 and TRBJ2-7; 10 bases are shared with TRBD2. Losses at the gene ends were 6 bases for V and 4 bases for J; bases not matched to a gene: 9. The germline V gene has CDR1 SNHLY and CDR2 FYNNEI. The CDR3 is made up of 15 amino acids. Written as DNA, the CDR3 is TGTGCCAGCAGAGCTAGCGGGGGAAACCCATACGAGCAGTACTTC. This encodes CASRASGGNPYEQYF.

J is TRBJ2-3 and V is TRBV3-1; no firm D call. V lost 3 bases and J 4 bases, leaving 8 bases between the germline ends. Per germline, CDR1 LGHDT and CDR2 YNNKEL (reference sequence). The CDR3 has 13 residues. CDR3 sequence: CASSQARPDTQYF. The CDR3 coding sequence is TGTGCCAGCAGCCAGGCCAGGCCAGATACGCAGTATTTT.

This clonotype has a count of ten or more. The chain combines TRBV6-2 or TRBV6-3 with TRBJ2-7, with unresolved D. The CDR3 covers 11 residues. V lost 6 bases and J 0 bases, leaving 3 bases between the germline ends. CDR1 MNHEY and CDR2 SVGEGT come from the germline V gene. The CDR3, as DNA: TGTGCCAGCAGCCCCTCCTACGAGCAGTACTTC. It translates to CASSPSYEQYF.

This clonotype was detected a few times. V and J are TRBV6-1 and TRBJ2-3; 7 bases map to TRBD1. Germline V gene lookup returns CDR1 MNHNS and CDR2 SASEGT. This CDR3 has 15 residues. V lost 6 bases, J lost 2 bases, and 8 bases stayed unmatched. Written as DNA, the CDR3 is TGTGCCAGCAGAGAAACGGGACAGATCACAGATACGCAGTATTTT. Translation: CASRETGQITDTQYF.

This clonotype was observed at least ten times. The chain uses TRBV7-8 and TRBJ2-7, with 11 positions matching TRBD1. The CDR3 has 15 residues. V was pared by 1 base and J by 4 bases, with 3 bases of the junction left unmatched. Germline values: CDR1 SGHVS, CDR2 FQNEAQ. In DNA, the CDR3 is TGTGCCAGCAGCTTAGAGGGGACAGGGGGATACGAGCAGTACTTC. Its translation is CASSLEGTGGYEQYF.

CDR3 protein: CASSPVEPAKNIQYF. The CDR3 nucleotides are TGTGCCAGCTCACCGGTAGAGCCAGCCAAAAACATTCAGTACTTC. The rearrangement links TRBV18 to TRBJ2-4, with D unclear. This CDR3 spans 15 amino acids. Trimming stripped 3 bases from V and 0 bases from J, with 9 bases between. Germline assignment: CDR1 KGHSH and CDR2 LQKENI.

This clonotype was seen repeatedly, ten times or more. The chain couples TRBV30 to TRBJ1-2; D possibly corresponds to TRBD1 (6 bases). With 0 bases removed from V and 4 bases from J, the gap between germline ends came to 9 bases. The germline CDR1 and CDR2 sequences are GTSNPN and SVGIG (reference sequence). The CDR3 is 13 residues long. The CDR3 sequence is CAWSVWGAYGYTF. Written as DNA, the CDR3 is TGTGCCTGGAGTGTGTGGGGGGCCTATGGCTACACCTTC.

This clonotype was counted between two and nine times. The genes are TRBV18 and TRBJ1-5; D remains ambiguous. V gave up 3 bases and J gave up 7 bases, with 10 bases separating them. Per the germline V gene, CDR1 is KGHSH and CDR2 is LQKENI. This CDR3 contains 13 residues. The CDR3 region is CASSPYTEQPQHF. CDR3 DNA: TGTGCCAGCTCACCTTATACGGAGCAGCCCCAGCATTTT.

This clonotype has a count of ten or more. The chain is built from TRBV5-1 and TRBJ2-5, with a weak D call TRBD2 (5 bases). The CDR3 has 15 amino acids. Trimming left V 4 bases short and J 2 bases short, with 15 bases between. Germline-derived CDR1 and CDR2 are SGHRS and YFSETQ. The CDR3 protein is CASSPIVSGQETQYF. The DNA of the CDR3 is TGCGCCAGCAGCCCCATCGTGTCGGGACAAGAGACCCAGTACTTC.

This clonotype was recorded many times. The chain combines TRBV30 with TRBJ2-1; no clear D. V was shortened by 1 base and J by 10 bases, with 8 bases between the two germline ends. In germline, CDR1 is GTSNPN, CDR2 SVGIG (reference sequence). The CDR3 spans 11 residues. Here the CDR3 reads CAWSALKEQFF. The CDR3 coding sequence is TGTGCCTGGAGTGCCCTTAAGGAGCAGTTCTTC.

The V call is TRBV7-6, the J call TRBJ1-3; D is unresolved. The germline V gene encodes CDR1 SGHVS and CDR2 FNYEAQ. This CDR3 comprises 17 residues. V was shortened by 5 bases and J by 3 bases, with 20 bases between the two germline ends. This chain's CDR3 is CASSTLVGPGGGNTIYF. The CDR3 nucleotides read TGTGCCAGCAGCACCCTGGTAGGACCCGGCGGTGGAAACACCATATATTTT.

This clonotype was seen repeatedly, ten times or more. The chain combines TRBV11-2 with TRBJ2-7; TRBD1 matches at 10 bases. The CDR3 spans 15 residues. V gave up 5 bases and J gave up 0 bases; unmatched junction bases: 4. Germline CDR1 SGHAT, CDR2 FQNNGV. The CDR3 spells CASSPRDRGSYEQYF. CDR3 DNA sequence: TGTGCCAGCAGCCCCCGGGACAGGGGCTCCTACGAGCAGTACTTC.

This clonotype has more than one count but fewer than ten. The chain is built from TRBV29-1 and TRBJ1-2, with a tentative D call TRBD1 (5 bases). V gave up 2 bases and J gave up 0 bases, with 7 bases separating them. The germline gives CDR1 SQVTM, CDR2 ANQGSEA. The CDR3 has 13 amino acids. CDR3 DNA sequence: TGCAGCGTTGAACTGACAGCTAACTATGGCTACACCTTC. Translating it yields CSVELTANYGYTF.

There are many counts of this clonotype. J is TRBJ1-1 and V is TRBV20-1; unclear D gene. V was cut by 7 bases and J by 3 bases, with 9 bases left in between. This CDR3 comprises 11 residues. From germline, CDR1 is DFQATT and CDR2 SNEGSKA (reference sequence). The CDR3 spells CSVSQDTEAFF. CDR3 DNA sequence: TGCAGTGTCTCGCAAGACACTGAAGCTTTCTTT.

This clonotype was picked up a small number of times. The rearrangement uses TRBV24-1 and TRBJ2-1; 7 bases match TRBD2. In germline, CDR1 is KGHDR, CDR2 SFDVKD. The CDR3 totals 14 residues. V shed 6 bases and J 8 bases; nucleotides not matched to a gene: 9. This CDR3 reads CATSSPGGGDEQFF. The CDR3, as DNA: TGTGCCACCAGTTCACCTGGCGGGGGTGATGAGCAGTTCTTC.

Ten or more counts support this clonotype. V is TRBV7-9 and J is TRBJ1-1; D might be TRBD1 (6 bases). CDR3 size: 14 residues. V dropped 3 bases and J dropped 6 bases, with 14 bases sitting between them. CDR1 and CDR2 from the germline V gene are SEHNR and FQNEAQ (reference sequence). The CDR3 reads CASSLGHREAEAFF. As DNA, the CDR3 is TGTGCCAGCAGCTTGGGACACCGGGAGGCTGAAGCTTTCTTT.

This clonotype was seen many times. The genes are TRBV7-3 and TRBJ2-3, with unresolved D. The CDR3 length is 13 residues. In germline, CDR1 is SGHTA, CDR2 FQGTGA. Trimming removed 2 bases at V and 2 bases at J, with 5 bases between. The CDR3 here is CASSLELTDTQYF. In DNA form, the CDR3 reads TGTGCCAGCAGCTTAGAACTCACAGATACGCAGTATTTT.

This clonotype was counted ten times or more. CDR3 region: CSARGQGGNTIYF. The CDR3 nucleotides read TGCAGTGCTAGAGGCCAGGGAGGAAACACCATATATTTT. This chain joins TRBV20-1 and TRBJ1-3, with a tentative D call TRBD1 (5 bases). V lost 1 base and J lost 4, with 8 bases in between. The CDR3 spans 13 residues. Germline assignment: CDR1 DFQATT and CDR2 SNEGSKA (reference sequence).

This clonotype was picked up many times. The rearrangement joins TRBV19 to TRBJ1-2, with TRBD1 matching over 7 bases. The J segment lost 2 bases and the V segment lost 5 bases, leaving 2 bases of the junction unmatched. Germline loops: CDR1 LNHDA, CDR2 SQIVND (reference sequence). This CDR3 comprises 13 residues. The CDR3 sequence is CASSEQGNYGYTF. The CDR3 nucleotides are TGTGCCAGTAGTGAACAGGGGAACTATGGCTACACCTTC.

J is TRBJ1-2 and V is TRBV29-1; TRBD1 aligns across 9 bases. This CDR3 comprises 12 residues. CDR1 is SQVTM, CDR2 ANQGSEA, per germline. The V segment lost 7 bases and the J segment 4 bases; nucleotides outside the gene matches: 4. Here the CDR3 DNA reads TGCAGCGGGGGACAGGGACCCTATGGCTACACCTTC. This translates into CSGGQGPYGYTF.

The chain recombines TRBV10-3 with TRBJ1-1; D not certain. V gave up 11 bases and J gave up 2 bases, with 24 bases separating them. The CDR3 is 16 residues long. Germline V gives CDR1 ENHRY, CDR2 SYGVKD. The CDR3 bases are TGTGCCGCCTCCCCTGGAGGTCTCTTGAGAAACACTGAAGCTTTCTTT. Protein sequence: CAASPGGLLRNTEAFF.

This clonotype showed up many times. This sequence joins TRBV5-1 and TRBJ1-2; 7 nucleotides line up with TRBD1. The CDR3 covers 17 residues. With V trimmed by 3 bases and J by 6 bases, 17 bases remained unmatched. Germline V CDR1 and CDR2: SGHRS, YFSETQ. The CDR3 nucleotides are TGCGCCAGCAGCTCGGACCCTTCCAGGGGGGGAGTGGATGGCTACACCTTC. It encodes CASSSDPSRGGVDGYTF.

This clonotype appeared a few times. The chain couples TRBV7-9 to TRBJ1-1; 9 positions agree with TRBD1. Germline loops: CDR1 SEHNR, CDR2 FQNEAQ (reference sequence). The CDR3 spans 15 residues. With 2 bases clipped from V and 6 bases from J, the junction kept 7 bases outside the gene matches. The CDR3 region is CASSLHPGQGPEAFF. The CDR3 DNA sequence: TGTGCCAGCAGCTTACATCCGGGACAGGGCCCTGAAGCTTTCTTT.

This clonotype was observed at least ten times. The chain uses TRBV3-1 and TRBJ2-3, with D hard to call. The CDR3 has 11 amino acids. V was shortened by 3 bases and J by 2 bases, with 0 bases between the two germline ends. Germline CDR1 and CDR2: LGHDT and YNNKEL (reference sequence). CDR3 sequence reads: CASSHTDTQYF. The CDR3 DNA reads TGTGCCAGCAGCCACACAGATACGCAGTATTTT.

V gene TRBV7-2 combines with J gene TRBJ2-5; a possible D gene is TRBD1 (5 bases). V lost 5 bases, J lost 4 bases, and 11 bases lay in between. Germline V gives CDR1 SGHTA, CDR2 FQGNSA. This CDR3 has 13 amino acids. In nucleotides, the CDR3 is TGTGCCAGCAGCCCAGGGCCCGGAGAGACCCAGTACTTC. Translated: CASSPGPGETQYF.